The T cell receptor (beta chain) described here comes from a study of T-cell memory formation after mild COVID-19. Using its own MiXCR run on the 5' RACE reads, TCRdb lists one record per CDR3 protein. The repertoire holds hundreds of thousands of distinct CDR3 sequences, 15% to 20% seen once, with over 9% in the top ten. Study outcomes and limitations: What remained unconfirmed was the SARS-CoV-2 specificity of second-wave clones peaking on day 37. Clones that got smaller from day 15 to 85 had even CD4/CD8, while clones growing later tipped toward CD4+.

This clonotype was found many times. Its antigen remains unidentified. The CDR3 length is 13 residues. Between the trimmed V and J ends, which lost 6 bases and 10 bases, there was a span of 16 bases. The J gene is TRBJ2-1, the V gene TRBV12-3 or TRBV12-4; perhaps TRBD2 as D (6 bases). This sequence was found in an adult woman who had mild COVID-19 (a few samples of this study predate the infection). Cell type and time point are not known. Sequencing was performed on PBMCs or a T cell subset sorted from them (not recorded which). The CDR3, as DNA: TGTGCCAGCAGCTTTCGAGGGGCGGGAGAGCAGTTCTTC. Amino acids: CASSFRGAGEQFF.